A single T cell receptor beta chain is shown here with its context. Its antigen is as yet unknown. This record belongs to a study of identical twins. Study-level results: For cord blood, abundant beta clonotypes had fewer insertions, unlike memory repertoires, which showed none.

TCRdb fed the 5' RACE reads into MiXCR, producing one record per CDR3 protein. Among a few hundred thousand distinct CDR3 sequences listed, roughly 8% were seen once. Germline V CDR1 and CDR2: MGHRA, YSYEKL. The CDR3 is 14 residues long. Trimming removed 0 bases from V and 0 bases from J, with 5 bases in between. These data are also associated with another study on yellow fever vaccine responses in identical twins.

This sequence joins TRBV4-1 and TRBJ1-1, with unresolved D. This receptor was taken from a woman younger than 35 in good health. Sequenced sample: CD8+ T cells sorted from blood. CDR3 nucleotide sequence: TGCGCCAGCAGCCAAGACCAGTTGAACACTGAAGCTTTCTTT. It encodes CASSQDQLNTEAFF.